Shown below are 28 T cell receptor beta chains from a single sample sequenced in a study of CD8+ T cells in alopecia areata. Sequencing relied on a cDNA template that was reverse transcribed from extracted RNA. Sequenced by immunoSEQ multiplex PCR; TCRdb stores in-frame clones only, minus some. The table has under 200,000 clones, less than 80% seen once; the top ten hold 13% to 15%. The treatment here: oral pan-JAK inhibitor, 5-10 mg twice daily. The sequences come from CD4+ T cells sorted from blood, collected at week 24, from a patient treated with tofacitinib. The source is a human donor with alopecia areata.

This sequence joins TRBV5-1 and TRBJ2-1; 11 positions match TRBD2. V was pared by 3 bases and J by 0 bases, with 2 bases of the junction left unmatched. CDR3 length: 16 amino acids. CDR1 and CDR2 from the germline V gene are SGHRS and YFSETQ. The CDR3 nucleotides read TGCGCCAGCAGCTCTAGCGGGGGGCCCTCCTACAATGAGCAGTTCTTC. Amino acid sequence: CASSSSGGPSYNEQFF. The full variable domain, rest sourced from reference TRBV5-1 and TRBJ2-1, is KAGVTQTPRYLIKTRGQQVTLSCSPISGHRSVSWYQQTPGQGLQFLFEYFSETQRNKGNFPGRFSGRQFSNSRSEMNVSTLELGDSALYLCASSSSGGPSYNEQFFGPGTRLTVL.

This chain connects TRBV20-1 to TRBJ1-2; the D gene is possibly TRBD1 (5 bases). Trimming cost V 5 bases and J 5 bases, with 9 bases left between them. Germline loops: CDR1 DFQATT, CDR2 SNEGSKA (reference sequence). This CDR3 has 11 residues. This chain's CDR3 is CSAAGGYGYTF. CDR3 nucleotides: TGCAGTGCTGCCGGGGGGTATGGCTACACCTTC.

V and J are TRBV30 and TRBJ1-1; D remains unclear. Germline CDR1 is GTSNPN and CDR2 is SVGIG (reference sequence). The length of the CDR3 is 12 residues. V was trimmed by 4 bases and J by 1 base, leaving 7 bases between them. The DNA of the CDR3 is TGTGCCTGGAACATGGGGAACACTGAAGCTTTCTTT. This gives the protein CAWNMGNTEAFF. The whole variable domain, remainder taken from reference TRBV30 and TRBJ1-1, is SQTIHQWPATLVQPVGSPLSLECTVEGTSNPNLYWYRQAAGRGLQLLFYSVGIGQISSEVPQNLSASRPQDRQFILSSKKLLLSDSGFYLCAWNMGNTEAFFGQGTRLTVV.

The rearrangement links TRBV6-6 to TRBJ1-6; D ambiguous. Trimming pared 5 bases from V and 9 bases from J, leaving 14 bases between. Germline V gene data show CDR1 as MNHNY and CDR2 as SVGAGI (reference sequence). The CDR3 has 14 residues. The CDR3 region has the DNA TGTGCCAGCAGTAGAGGCCACGGAGGTTCACCCCTCCACTTT. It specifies CASSRGHGGSPLHF.

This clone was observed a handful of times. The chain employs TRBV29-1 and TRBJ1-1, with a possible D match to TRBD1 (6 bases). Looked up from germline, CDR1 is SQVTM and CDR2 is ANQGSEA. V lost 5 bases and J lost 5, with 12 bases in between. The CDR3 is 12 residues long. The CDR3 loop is CSVMGARTEAFF. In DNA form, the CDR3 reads TGCAGCGTTATGGGGGCGAGGACTGAAGCTTTCTTT. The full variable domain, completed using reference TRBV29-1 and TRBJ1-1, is SAVISQKPSRDICQRGTSLTIQCQVDSQVTMMFWYRQQPGQSLTLIATANQGSEATYESGFVIDKFPISRPNLTFSTLTVSNMSPEDSSIYLCSVMGARTEAFFGQGTRLTVV.

Written as DNA, the CDR3 is TGCAGCGTCGGCGAACAGGGGGTTTATGAAAAACTGTTTTTT. It specifies CSVGEQGVYEKLFF. The rearrangement uses TRBV29-1 and TRBJ1-4; TRBD1 matches 8 bases. The CDR3 has 14 amino acids. Germline CDR1 is SQVTM and CDR2 is ANQGSEA. V gave up 6 bases and J gave up 6 bases; unmatched junction bases: 9.

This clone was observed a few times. Here the CDR3 DNA reads TGCAGCGTTGATCGGGGAATCCGGGACAGTGTGTATGGCTACACCTTC. Translating gives CSVDRGIRDSVYGYTF. The V call is TRBV29-1, the J call TRBJ1-2; 7 nucleotides align to TRBD1. Losses at the gene ends were 3 bases for V and 5 bases for J; bases not matched to a gene: 15. The CDR3 is made up of 16 amino acids. Germline V gene data show CDR1 as SQVTM and CDR2 as ANQGSEA.

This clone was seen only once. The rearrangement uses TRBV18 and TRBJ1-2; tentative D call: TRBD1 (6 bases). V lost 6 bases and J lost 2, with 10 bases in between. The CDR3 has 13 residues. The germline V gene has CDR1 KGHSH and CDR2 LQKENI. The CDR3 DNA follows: TGTGCCAGCTCTCCAGACAGGAACTATGGCTACACCTTC. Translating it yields CASSPDRNYGYTF.

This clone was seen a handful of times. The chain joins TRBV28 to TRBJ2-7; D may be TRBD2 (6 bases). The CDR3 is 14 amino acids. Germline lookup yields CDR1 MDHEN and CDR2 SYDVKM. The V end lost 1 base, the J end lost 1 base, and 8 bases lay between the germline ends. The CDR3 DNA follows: TGTGCCAGCAGTTTATTCGGGGGTTCCTACGAGCAGTACTTC. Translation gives CASSLFGGSYEQYF.

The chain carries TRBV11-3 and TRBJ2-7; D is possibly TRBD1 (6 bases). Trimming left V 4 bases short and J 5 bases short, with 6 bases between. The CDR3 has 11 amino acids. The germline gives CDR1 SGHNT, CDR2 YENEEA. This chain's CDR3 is CASSSGDEQYF. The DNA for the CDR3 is TGTGCCAGCAGCTCAGGGGACGAGCAGTACTTC.

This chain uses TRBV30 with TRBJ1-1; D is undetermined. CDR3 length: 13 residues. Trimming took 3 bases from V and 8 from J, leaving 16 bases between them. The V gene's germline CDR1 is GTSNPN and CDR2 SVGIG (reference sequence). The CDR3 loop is CAWRIPGRREAFF. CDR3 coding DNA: TGTGCCTGGAGGATTCCAGGCCGAAGGGAAGCTTTCTTT.

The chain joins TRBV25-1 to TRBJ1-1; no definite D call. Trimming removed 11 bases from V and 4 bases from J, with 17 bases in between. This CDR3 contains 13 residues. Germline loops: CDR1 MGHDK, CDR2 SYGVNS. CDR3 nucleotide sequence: TGTGCCGAAGGAGAACCGCCGGGCACTGAAGCTTTCTTT. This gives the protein CAEGEPPGTEAFF.

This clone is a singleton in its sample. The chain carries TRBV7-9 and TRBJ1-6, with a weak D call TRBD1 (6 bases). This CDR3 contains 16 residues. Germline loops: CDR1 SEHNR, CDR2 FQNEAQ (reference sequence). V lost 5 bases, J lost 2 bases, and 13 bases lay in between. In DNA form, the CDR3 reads TGTGCCAGCAGCAGTGACGACAGGACCTATAATTCACCCCTCCACTTT. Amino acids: CASSSDDRTYNSPLHF.

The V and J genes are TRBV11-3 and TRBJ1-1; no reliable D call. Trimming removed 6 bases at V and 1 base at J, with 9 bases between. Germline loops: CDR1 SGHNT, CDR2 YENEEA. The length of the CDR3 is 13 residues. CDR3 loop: CASRPEANTEAFF. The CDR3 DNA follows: TGTGCCAGCAGACCGGAAGCGAACACTGAAGCTTTCTTT.

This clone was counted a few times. CDR3 residues: CATKNREGDQPQHF. CDR3 sequence (DNA): TGTGCCACCAAAAACAGGGAGGGGGATCAGCCCCAGCATTTT. This chain connects TRBV15 to TRBJ1-5, with D possibly being TRBD1 (6 bases). This CDR3 region has 14 residues. Per germline, CDR1 LNHNV and CDR2 YYDKDF (reference sequence). Trimming took off 7 bases at V and 5 bases at J, with 15 bases between the two ends.

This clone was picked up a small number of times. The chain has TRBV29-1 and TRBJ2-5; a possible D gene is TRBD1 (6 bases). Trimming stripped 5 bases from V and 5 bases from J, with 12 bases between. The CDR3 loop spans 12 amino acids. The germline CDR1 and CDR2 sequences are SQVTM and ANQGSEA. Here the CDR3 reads CSVQVTGETQYF. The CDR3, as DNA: TGCAGCGTTCAAGTAACAGGGGAGACCCAGTACTTC.

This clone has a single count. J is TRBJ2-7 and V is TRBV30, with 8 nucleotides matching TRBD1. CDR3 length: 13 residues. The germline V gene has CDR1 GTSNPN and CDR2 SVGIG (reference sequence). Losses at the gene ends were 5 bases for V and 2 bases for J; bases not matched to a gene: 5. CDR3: CAWGDRFPYEQYF. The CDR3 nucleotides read TGTGCCTGGGGGGACAGGTTTCCCTACGAGCAGTACTTC.

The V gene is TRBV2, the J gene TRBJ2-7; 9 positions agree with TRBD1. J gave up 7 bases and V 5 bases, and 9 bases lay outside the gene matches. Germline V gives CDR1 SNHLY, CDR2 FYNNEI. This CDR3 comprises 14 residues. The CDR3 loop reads CASSPLGTGQEQYF. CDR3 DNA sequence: TGTGCCAGCAGTCCCCTAGGGACAGGGCAAGAGCAGTACTTC. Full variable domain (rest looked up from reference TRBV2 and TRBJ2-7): EPEVTQTPSHQVTQMGQEVILRCVPISNHLYFYWYRQILGQKVEFLVSFYNNEISEKSEIFDDQFSVERPDGSNFTLKIRSTKLEDSAMYFCASSPLGTGQEQYFGPGTRLTVT.

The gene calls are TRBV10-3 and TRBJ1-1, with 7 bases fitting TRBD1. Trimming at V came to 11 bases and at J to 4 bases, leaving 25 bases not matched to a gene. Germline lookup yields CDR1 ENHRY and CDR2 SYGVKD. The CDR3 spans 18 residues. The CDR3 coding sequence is TGTGCCGTGATCGGAAGACCCGAACCCAGGGGGTCGACCACTGAAGCTTTCTTT. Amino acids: CAVIGRPEPRGSTTEAFF.

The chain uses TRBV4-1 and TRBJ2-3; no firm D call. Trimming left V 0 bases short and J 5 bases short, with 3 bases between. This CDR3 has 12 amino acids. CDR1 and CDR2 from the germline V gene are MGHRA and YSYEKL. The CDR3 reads CASSQERDTQYF. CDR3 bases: TGCGCCAGCAGCCAAGAAAGAGATACGCAGTATTTT.

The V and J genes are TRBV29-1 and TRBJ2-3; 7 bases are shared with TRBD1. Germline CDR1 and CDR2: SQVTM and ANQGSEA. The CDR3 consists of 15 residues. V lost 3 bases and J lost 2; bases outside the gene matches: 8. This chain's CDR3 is CSVEGSTGATDTQYF. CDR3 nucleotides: TGCAGCGTTGAGGGCAGTACAGGGGCCACAGATACGCAGTATTTT.

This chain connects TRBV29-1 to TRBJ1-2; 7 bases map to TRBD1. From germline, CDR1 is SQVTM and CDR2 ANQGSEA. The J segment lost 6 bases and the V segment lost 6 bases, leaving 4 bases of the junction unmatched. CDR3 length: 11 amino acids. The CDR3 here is CSVRDSDGYTF. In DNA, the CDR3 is TGCAGCGTCCGGGACAGCGATGGCTACACCTTC. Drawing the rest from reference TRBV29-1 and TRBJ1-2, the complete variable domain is SAVISQKPSRDICQRGTSLTIQCQVDSQVTMMFWYRQQPGQSLTLIATANQGSEATYESGFVIDKFPISRPNLTFSTLTVSNMSPEDSSIYLCSVRDSDGYTFGSGTRLTVV.

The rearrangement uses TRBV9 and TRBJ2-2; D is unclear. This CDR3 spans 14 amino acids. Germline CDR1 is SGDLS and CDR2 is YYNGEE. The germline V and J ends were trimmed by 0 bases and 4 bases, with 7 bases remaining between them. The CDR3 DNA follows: TGTGCCAGCAGCGTAGAGGCGACCACCGGGGAGCTGTTTTTT. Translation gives CASSVEATTGELFF.

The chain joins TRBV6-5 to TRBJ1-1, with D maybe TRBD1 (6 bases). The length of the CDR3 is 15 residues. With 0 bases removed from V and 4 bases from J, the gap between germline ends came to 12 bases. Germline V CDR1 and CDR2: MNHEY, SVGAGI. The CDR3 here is CASSYSGGFGTEAFF. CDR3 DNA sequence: TGTGCCAGCAGTTACTCGGGGGGCTTCGGCACTGAAGCTTTCTTT.

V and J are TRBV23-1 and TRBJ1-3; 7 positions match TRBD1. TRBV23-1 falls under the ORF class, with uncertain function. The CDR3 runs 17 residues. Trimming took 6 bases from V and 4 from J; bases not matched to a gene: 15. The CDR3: CASSRRQGEFVGNTIYF. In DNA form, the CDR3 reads TGCGCCAGCAGCCGCCGACAGGGAGAGTTCGTGGGAAACACCATATATTTT.

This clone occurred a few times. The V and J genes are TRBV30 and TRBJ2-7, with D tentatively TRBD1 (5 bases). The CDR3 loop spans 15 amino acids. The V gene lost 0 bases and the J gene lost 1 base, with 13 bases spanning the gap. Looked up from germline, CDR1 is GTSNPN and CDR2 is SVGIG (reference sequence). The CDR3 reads CAWSVTGPTSYEQYF. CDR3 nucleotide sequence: TGTGCCTGGAGTGTAACAGGCCCGACTTCCTACGAGCAGTACTTC.

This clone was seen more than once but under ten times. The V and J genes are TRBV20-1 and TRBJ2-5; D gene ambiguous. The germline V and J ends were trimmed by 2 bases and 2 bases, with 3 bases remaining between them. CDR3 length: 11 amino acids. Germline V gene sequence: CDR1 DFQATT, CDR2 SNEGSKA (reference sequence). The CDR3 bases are TGCAGTGCTAGATGGCAAGAGACCCAGTACTTC. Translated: CSARWQETQYF.

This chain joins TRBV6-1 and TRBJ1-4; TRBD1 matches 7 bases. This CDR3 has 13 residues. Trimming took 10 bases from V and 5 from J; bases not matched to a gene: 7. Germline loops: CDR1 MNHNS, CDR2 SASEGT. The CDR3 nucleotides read TGTGCCACAAAACAGGGGAACAATGAAAAACTGTTTTTT. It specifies CATKQGNNEKLFF.